This note documents a single T cell receptor beta chain sequence. The antigen remains unidentified. This CDR3 has 14 residues. The germline V and J ends were trimmed by 2 bases and 1 base, with 8 bases remaining between them. CDR1 is KGHSH, CDR2 LQKENI, per germline. RNA transcripts provided the source from which TCR beta CDR3 regions were amplified. Using the HTBI primer set, a first-round RT-PCR was run on the TCR CDR3. Each CDR3 protein is one row after TCRdb ran MiXCR on the multiplex PCR reads. The table has fewer than 650,000 distinct CDR3 sequences, approximately 49% seen once. This sample is part of a study of T cells in Graves' hyperthyroidism and ophthalmopathy. Study conclusions and caveats: Ophthalmopathy was separated from stable hyperthyroidism by a 13 V-J model.

Clinical symptoms, serum thyroxine, TRAb, thyroid ultrasound and orbital computed tomography established diagnosis. Specimen: peripheral blood or thyroid tissue (not recorded which). This clonotype was obtained from an adult woman with Graves' disease, either hyperthyroidism or ophthalmopathy (not recorded which). This rearrangement joins TRBV18 to TRBJ2-5, with no clear D. CDR3 sequence reads: CASSPIQAQETQYF. In nucleotides, the CDR3 is TGTGCCAGCTCACCAATCCAGGCCCAAGAGACCCAGTACTTC. Filled out from reference TRBV18 and TRBJ2-5, the complete variable domain reads NAGVMQNPRHLVRRRGQEARLRCSPMKGHSHVYWYRQLPEEGLKFMVYLQKENIIDESGMPKERFSAEFPKEGPSILRIQQVVRGDSAAYFCASSPIQAQETQYFGPGTRLLVL.